These 25 T cell receptor beta chains were all obtained from the same sample, sequenced in a study of identical twins. One entry per CDR3 protein results from TCRdb running MiXCR on the 5' RACE reads. There are approximately 250,000 distinct CDR3 sequences in the sample; 6.5% occur only once, and roughly 15% lies in the top ten. This same sample was also taken into another study, of T cells expressing NK-cell markers.

The sequencing input was CD8+ T cells sorted from blood. The origin of the receptors is a woman under 30 in good health.

The table lists this clonotype with a few counts. This chain uses TRBV7-9 with TRBJ1-6; maybe TRBD1 (5 bases). The V and J ends lost 1 base and 7 bases respectively, with 8 bases between them. This CDR3 contains 14 residues. CDR1 and CDR2 from the germline V gene are SEHNR and FQNEAQ (reference sequence). For the CDR3, the DNA is TGTGCCAGCAGCTTAGTCGGGGGAAATTCACCCCTCCACTTT. It codes for CASSLVGGNSPLHF. Supplemented by reference TRBV7-9 and TRBJ1-6, the full variable domain reads DTGVSQNPRHKITKRGQNVTFRCDPISEHNRLYWYRQTLGQGPEFLTYFQNEAQLEKSRLLSDRFSAERPKGSFSTLEIQRTEQGDSAMYLCASSLVGGNSPLHFGNGTRLTVT.

This clonotype was observed a handful of times. This chain joins TRBV7-9 and TRBJ1-1; D may be TRBD1 (6 bases). The germline V gene encodes CDR1 SEHNR and CDR2 FQNEAQ (reference sequence). The CDR3 is 16 residues long. V dropped 3 bases and J dropped 1 base, with 15 bases sitting between them. This chain's CDR3 is CASSFGGSGPNTEAFF. CDR3 DNA: TGTGCCAGCAGCTTCGGGGGCTCAGGACCGAACACTGAAGCTTTCTTT.

This clonotype has only a few counts. In DNA, the CDR3 is TGTGCCAGCTCTATCCTAGCGGGAATTGAAGGAGAGACCCAGTACTTC. This encodes CASSILAGIEGETQYF. The chain links TRBV7-9 to TRBJ2-5, with 9 bases that match TRBD2. Germline CDR1 reads SEHNR; CDR2 reads FQNEAQ (reference sequence). V lost 8 bases to trimming and J lost 4 bases; unmatched junction nucleotides: 14. This CDR3 comprises 16 residues.

Regarding this clonotype: It may be a read error: a sequence one base away is much more abundant. Since the CDR3 does not end with the conserved phenylalanine or tryptophan, this likely comes from a read error. The V and J genes are TRBV6-5 and TRBJ2-5; 8 bases line up with TRBD2. The CDR3 runs to 16 residues. The ends lost 2 bases at V and 4 bases at J; junction bases unmatched: 9. In germline, CDR1 is MNHEY, CDR2 SVGAGI. CDR3 nucleotides: TGTGCCAGCAGTTACCCCGGGGGGGCCCTCGTAGAGACCCAGTACCTC. Translation: CASSYPGGALVETQYL.

The chain combines TRBV3-1 with TRBJ2-7; D ambiguous. Germline loops: CDR1 LGHDT, CDR2 YNNKEL (reference sequence). V was shortened by 2 bases and J by 0 bases, with 11 bases between the two germline ends. CDR3 length: 15 amino acids. The CDR3 DNA sequence: TGTGCCAGCAGCCAAAGCGCATCATACTCCTACGAGCAGTACTTC. Its translation: CASSQSASYSYEQYF.

The rearrangement joins TRBV6-5 to TRBJ1-1; D gene uncertain. V dropped 10 bases and J dropped 5 bases, with 11 bases sitting between them. The CDR3 has 11 residues. CDR1 and CDR2 from the germline V gene are MNHEY and SVGAGI. CDR3 residues: CAIGPGTEAFF. CDR3 DNA: TGTGCCATAGGGCCGGGGACTGAAGCTTTCTTT.

This clonotype was counted a few times. The chain recombines TRBV27 with TRBJ2-7; D is unresolved. V lost 3 bases, J lost 0 bases, and 9 bases lay in between. The CDR3 has 14 amino acids. Germline V gene sequence: CDR1 MNHEY, CDR2 SMNVEV (reference sequence). The CDR3 DNA is TGTGCCAGCAGTTTGGGCAGTAACTCCTACGAGCAGTACTTC. As protein: CASSLGSNSYEQYF.

This clonotype was recorded many times. The rearrangement links TRBV7-2 to TRBJ1-2; a weak D match, TRBD1 (5 bases). V dropped 3 bases and J dropped 5 bases, with 13 bases sitting between them. Germline-derived CDR1 and CDR2 are SGHTA and FQGNSA. The CDR3 has 14 amino acids. The chain's CDR3 is CASSFPTGVYGYTF. In DNA form, the CDR3 reads TGTGCCAGCAGCTTCCCTACAGGAGTTTATGGCTACACCTTC.

This clonotype was picked up many times. The chain has TRBV11-2 and TRBJ2-5; D is possibly TRBD2 (5 bases). The CDR3 has 14 residues. CDR1 SGHAT and CDR2 FQNNGV come from the germline V gene. Trimming removed 3 bases from V and 5 bases from J, with 13 bases in between. The CDR3 nucleotides read TGTGCCAGCAGCTTCACGGGGAGCCAGGAGACCCAGTACTTC. Protein: CASSFTGSQETQYF.

This clonotype appeared many times. The V gene is TRBV5-6, the J gene TRBJ2-3; 7 nucleotides align to TRBD2. Per the germline V gene, CDR1 is SGHDT and CDR2 is YYEEEE. J was trimmed by 2 bases and V by 1 base; bases with no gene match: 10. This CDR3 has 17 residues. In DNA, the CDR3 is TGTGCCAGCAGCTTGAGAGGCGGACTAGGATACACAGATACGCAGTATTTT. Its translation: CASSLRGGLGYTDTQYF. Based on the CDR3 plus reference TRBV5-6 and TRBJ2-3, the full variable domain is DAGVTQSPTHLIKTRGQQVTLRCSPKSGHDTVSWYQQALGQGPQFIFQYYEEEERQRGNFPDRFSGHQFPNYSSELNVNALLLGDSALYLCASSLRGGLGYTDTQYFGPGTRLTVL.

In its sample, this clonotype was seen many times. The J gene is TRBJ2-7, the V gene TRBV27; the D gene is possibly TRBD2 (5 bases). Trimming pared 8 bases from V and 2 bases from J, leaving 10 bases between. The germline CDR1 and CDR2 sequences are MNHEY and SMNVEV (reference sequence). The CDR3 is 12 amino acids. CDR3 bases: TGTGCCAGCGGTCACGGGACCTACGAGCAGTACTTC. This codes for CASGHGTYEQYF.

This clonotype has a handful of counts. The chain has TRBV12-3 or TRBV12-4 and TRBJ2-3, with D possibly being TRBD1 (6 bases). Between the trimmed V and J ends, which lost 3 bases and 2 bases, there was a span of 15 bases. This CDR3 region has 16 residues. CDR3 nucleotides: TGTGCCAGCAGTTTCCCACCGGGACAAAACACAGATACGCAGTATTTT. This encodes CASSFPPGQNTDTQYF.

This clonotype was detected many times. The CDR3 protein is CATAYSHSYEQYF. As DNA, the CDR3 is TGTGCCACGGCTTACTCCCACTCCTACGAGCAGTACTTC. V is TRBV15 and J is TRBJ2-7; D gene unclear. CDR3 length: 13 residues. CDR1 and CDR2 (germline): LNHNV, YYDKDF (reference sequence). V was cut by 9 bases and J by 0 bases, with 12 bases left in between.

This chain uses TRBV29-1 with TRBJ2-3; no clear D gene. The germline gives CDR1 SQVTM, CDR2 ANQGSEA. Deletions cut 2 bases from V and 4 bases from J, with 16 bases between. This CDR3 has 15 amino acids. The CDR3 DNA is TGCAGCGTTGAATTGATCGGACCCGAGGCAGATACGCAGTATTTT. As protein: CSVELIGPEADTQYF.

DNA of the CDR3: TGTGCCAGCAGTTTACTGGGAGCGGATCTCTACGAGCAGTACTTC. Encoded protein: CASSLLGADLYEQYF. The V and J genes are TRBV27 and TRBJ2-7; perhaps TRBD2 as D (5 bases). CDR1 is MNHEY and CDR2 is SMNVEV in the germline V gene (reference sequence). The CDR3 consists of 15 residues. V was clipped by 2 bases and J by 3 bases, with 14 bases between them.

The chain recombines TRBV14 with TRBJ2-7; D remains ambiguous. Germline-derived CDR1 and CDR2 are SGHDN and FVKESK. V was trimmed by 1 base and J by 3 bases, leaving 10 bases between them. This CDR3 is built from 14 residues. CDR3 DNA sequence: TGTGCCAGCAGCCAAGCCCTCAGTAGCTACGAGCAGTACTTC. Translation: CASSQALSSYEQYF.

This clonotype occurred many times. The V call is TRBV29-1, the J call TRBJ1-5, with unresolved D. V lost 4 bases and J lost 1, with 11 bases in between. Germline CDR1 and CDR2: SQVTM and ANQGSEA. This CDR3 comprises 14 residues. CDR3 nucleotides: TGCAGCGTTGTACTTACGGGCAGCAATCAGCCCCAGCATTTT. This gives the protein CSVVLTGSNQPQHF.

This clonotype was detected a few times. The chain is built from TRBV11-2 and TRBJ1-4; tentative D call: TRBD1 (6 bases). V gave up 2 bases and J gave up 7 bases, with 14 bases separating them. The CDR3 loop spans 15 amino acids. Germline loops: CDR1 SGHAT, CDR2 FQNNGV. The CDR3, as DNA: TGTGCCAGCAGCTTATACGGGGCCAGGGGTGAAAAACTGTTTTTT. This gives the protein CASSLYGARGEKLFF.

This clonotype was seen more than once but under ten times. V usage is TRBV7-9 and J usage is TRBJ1-1; 8 nucleotides line up with TRBD1. V dropped 5 bases and J dropped 5; count of bases not matched to a gene: 10. Germline V gives CDR1 SEHNR, CDR2 FQNEAQ (reference sequence). This CDR3 spans 15 amino acids. The CDR3 protein is CASSPPGRGLTEAFF. The CDR3 DNA reads as TGTGCCAGCAGCCCGCCCGGCAGGGGGCTTACTGAAGCTTTCTTT.

V and J are TRBV12-3 or TRBV12-4 and TRBJ1-1; 9 bases are a match to TRBD1. There are 14 residues in the CDR3. Germline trimming cut 7 bases from V and 7 bases from J; bases unmatched to any gene: 10. The CDR3 DNA reads as TGTGCCAGCACTGAGACCGGGACAGGGATTGAAGCTTTCTTT. Protein: CASTETGTGIEAFF.

The chain joins TRBV27 to TRBJ2-5; no clear D gene. The V gene lost 3 bases and the J gene lost 5 bases, with 16 bases spanning the gap. Germline V gene sequence: CDR1 MNHEY, CDR2 SMNVEV (reference sequence). The CDR3 extends over 15 amino acids. CDR3 in amino acids: CASSLSFNDVETQYF. The CDR3 DNA reads TGTGCCAGCAGTTTGAGCTTCAACGATGTGGAGACCCAGTACTTC.

This clonotype was detected a few times. The rearrangement links TRBV7-9 to TRBJ2-5; TRBD2 agrees at 9 bases. CDR1 is SEHNR, CDR2 FQNEAQ, per germline (reference sequence). The junction had 3 bases not matched to a gene; V was cut back by 1 base and J by 3 bases. This CDR3 has 15 residues. CDR3: CASSLVLAGKETQYF. As DNA, the CDR3 is TGTGCCAGCAGCTTAGTTCTAGCGGGAAAAGAGACCCAGTACTTC.

The V call is TRBV15, the J call TRBJ2-7; TRBD2 agrees at 10 bases. This CDR3 has 15 amino acids. Germline V gene data show CDR1 as LNHNV and CDR2 as YYDKDF (reference sequence). J gave up 4 bases and V 5 bases, and 8 bases lay outside the gene matches. The CDR3 loop reads CATSVYLAGAYEQYF. Here the CDR3 DNA reads TGTGCCACCAGCGTCTACCTAGCGGGAGCTTACGAGCAGTACTTC.

The V gene is TRBV9, the J gene TRBJ2-7, with 7 bases matching TRBD2. The germline V gene encodes CDR1 SGDLS and CDR2 YYNGEE. This CDR3 has 15 residues. The V gene end was trimmed by 2 bases and the J gene end by 2 bases; junction bases not matched to a gene: 7. CDR3 nucleotide sequence: TGTGCCAGCAGCGTGTCTGGACTAGGGGCCTACGAGCAGTACTTC. It is translated as CASSVSGLGAYEQYF.

This clonotype was observed a few times. The V and J genes are TRBV12-5 and TRBJ1-4, with TRBD1 identical over 11 bases. The CDR3 runs to 17 residues. Germline V gives CDR1 LGHNT, CDR2 FRNRAP. Unmatched junction bases numbered 8, after V lost 5 bases and J lost 3 bases. The CDR3 DNA reads TGTGCTAGTGGTGCCAGGACAGGGGGCGCGTCTAATGAAAAACTGTTTTTT. Translating gives CASGARTGGASNEKLFF.